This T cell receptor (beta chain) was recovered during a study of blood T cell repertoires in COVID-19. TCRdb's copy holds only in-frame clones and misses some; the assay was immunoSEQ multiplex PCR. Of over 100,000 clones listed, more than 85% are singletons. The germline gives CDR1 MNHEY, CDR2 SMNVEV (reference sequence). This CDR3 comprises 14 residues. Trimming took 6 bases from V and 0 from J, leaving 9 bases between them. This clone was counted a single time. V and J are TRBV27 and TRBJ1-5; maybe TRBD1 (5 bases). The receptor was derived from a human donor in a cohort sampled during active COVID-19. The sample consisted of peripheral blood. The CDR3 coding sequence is TGTGCCAGCAGCCAGGGTTATAGCAATCAGCCCCAGCATTTT. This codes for CASSQGYSNQPQHF.